This entry features one T cell receptor beta chain sequence. The data were obtained in a study of T cells in Graves' hyperthyroidism and ophthalmopathy. The source material, RNA transcripts, was used to amplify TCR beta CDR3 regions. The TCR CDR3 was amplified in a first-round RT-PCR using the HTBI primer set. One entry per CDR3 protein results from TCRdb running MiXCR on the multiplex PCR reads. Of 50,000 to 60,000 distinct CDR3 sequences listed, around 50% are singletons. Germline lookup yields CDR1 MNHEY and CDR2 SMNVEV (reference sequence). V dropped 6 bases and J dropped 2; count of bases not matched to a gene: 14. This CDR3 is 17 amino acids long.

This TCR derives from a woman in her twenties or thirties with Graves' ophthalmopathy. This rearrangement joins TRBV27 to TRBJ2-3; 7 nucleotides agree with TRBD2. The sequencing sample was made of blood. The chain's CDR3 is CASSHQVGGSFTDTQYF. In DNA form, the CDR3 reads TGTGCCAGCAGCCACCAAGTGGGAGGGAGTTTCACAGATACGCAGTATTTT.